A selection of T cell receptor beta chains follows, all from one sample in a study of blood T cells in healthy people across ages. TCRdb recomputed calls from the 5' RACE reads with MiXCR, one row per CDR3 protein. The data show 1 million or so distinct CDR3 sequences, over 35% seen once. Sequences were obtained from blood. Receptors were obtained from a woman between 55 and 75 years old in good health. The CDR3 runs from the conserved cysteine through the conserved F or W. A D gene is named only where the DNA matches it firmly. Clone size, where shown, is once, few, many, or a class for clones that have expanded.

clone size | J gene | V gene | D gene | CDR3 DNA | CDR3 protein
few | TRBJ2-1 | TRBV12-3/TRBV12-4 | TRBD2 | TGTGCCAGCAGTTCCCGGGACTACTACAATGAGCAGTTCTTC | CASSSRDYYNEQFF
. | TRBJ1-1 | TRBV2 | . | TGTGCCAGCATGGGCCCCTTTGAAGCTTTCTTT | CASMGPFEAFF
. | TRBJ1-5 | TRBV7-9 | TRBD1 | TGTGCCAGCAGCTTAGCTGGGACAGGGAAGTGGAATCAGCCCCAGCATTTT | CASSLAGTGKWNQPQHF
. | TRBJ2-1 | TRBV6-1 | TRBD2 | TGTGCCAGCAGTGTAACTAGCGGGAGGGTCAATGAGCAGTTCTTC | CASSVTSGRVNEQFF
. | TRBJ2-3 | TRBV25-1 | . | TGTGCCAGCAGTGAAAATTCTAGCGTAGATACGCAGTATTTT | CASSENSSVDTQYF
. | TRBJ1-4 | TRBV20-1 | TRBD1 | TGCAGTGCTAGCGGAGGGACAGCAACTAATGAAAAACTGTTTTTT | CSASGGTATNEKLFF
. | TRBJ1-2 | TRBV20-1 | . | TGCAGTGCTAGAGCCCTTAGAACAGTCGGTCCCTATGGCTACACCTTC | CSARALRTVGPYGYTF
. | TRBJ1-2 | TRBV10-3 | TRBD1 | TGTGCCACCAGAGAGAAGTGGGTGACAGGGGATGGCTACACCTTC | CATREKWVTGDGYTF
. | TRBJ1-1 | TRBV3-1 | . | TGTGCCAGCAGCCAGCTAGTCCAGATGAACACTGAAGCTTTCTTT | CASSQLVQMNTEAFF
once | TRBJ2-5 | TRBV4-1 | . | TGCGCCAGCAGCCAAGATGGCGGGACTCGCCCAAAAGTGTCGTACTTC | CASSQDGGTRPKVSYF
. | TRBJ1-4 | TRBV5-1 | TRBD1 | TGCGCCAGCACCACAGGGACATCAGGGGGAAAACTGTTTTTT | CASTTGTSGGKLFF
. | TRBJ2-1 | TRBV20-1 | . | TGCAGTGCTAGACAGGGGTCGCGTGAGCAGTTCTTC | CSARQGSREQFF
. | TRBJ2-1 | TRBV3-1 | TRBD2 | TGTGCCAGCAGCGGGCGGACTAGCGGGAGAGAAAAGGAGCAGTTCTTC | CASSGRTSGREKEQFF
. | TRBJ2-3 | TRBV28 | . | TGTGCCAGCAGTTTGAATAAGCTCTCCACCGGGTTAGATACGCAGTATTTT | CASSLNKLSTGLDTQYF
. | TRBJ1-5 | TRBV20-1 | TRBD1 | TGCAGTGCCGGGACAGGGGACCAGCCCCAGCATTTT | CSAGTGDQPQHF
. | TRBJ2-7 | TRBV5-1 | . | TGCGCCAGCAGCTATCAGGGCTCCTACGAGCAGTACTTC | CASSYQGSYEQYF
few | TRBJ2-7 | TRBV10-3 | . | TGTGCCATCAGGGGGGAAGAGTCCTACGAGCAGTACTTC | CAIRGEESYEQYF
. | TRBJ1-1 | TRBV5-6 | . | TGTGCCAGCAGCTTGGTCCGGGGGCGGGAAGCTTTCTTT | CASSLVRGREAFF
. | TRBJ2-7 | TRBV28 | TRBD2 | TGTGCCAGCAGGCCACTAGCGGGAAACTACGAGCAGTACTTC | CASRPLAGNYEQYF
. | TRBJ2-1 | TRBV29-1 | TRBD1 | TGCAGCGTTGACGCGACAGGGCTAGGCAATGAGCAGTTCTTC | CSVDATGLGNEQFF
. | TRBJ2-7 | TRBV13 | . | TGTGCCAGCAGCTCACTCGGACGGATCTACGAGCAGTACTTC | CASSSLGRIYEQYF
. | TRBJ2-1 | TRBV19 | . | TGTGCCAGTAGGGGGTCGGACCCTTGGGGCAATGGGCAGTTCTTC | CASRGSDPWGNGQFF
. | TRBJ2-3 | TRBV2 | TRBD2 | TGTGCCAGCTTTGCGGGAGTCACAGATACGCAGTATTTT | CASFAGVTDTQYF
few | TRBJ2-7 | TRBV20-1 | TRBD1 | TGCAGTGCTAGAGGAGACAGGGGAAAGTACGAGCAGTACTTC | CSARGDRGKYEQYF
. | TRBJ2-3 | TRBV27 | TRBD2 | TGTGCCAGCAGTCGATGGGGGACTAGCGGAAGTAGGGATACGCAGTATTTT | CASSRWGTSGSRDTQYF
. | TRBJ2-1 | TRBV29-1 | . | TGCAGCGCACAACAGGGAGGAAGGGCCTACAATGAGCAGTTCTTC | CSAQQGGRAYNEQFF
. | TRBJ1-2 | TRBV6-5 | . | TGTGCCAGCAGTCATGACAGAACTAACTATGGCTACACCTTC | CASSHDRTNYGYTF
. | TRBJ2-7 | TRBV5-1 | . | TGCGCCAGCAGCCCGGAGCCGGGGCGAATAAGCTCCTACGAGCAGTACTTC | CASSPEPGRISSYEQYF
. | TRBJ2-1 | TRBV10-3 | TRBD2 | TGTGCCATCAGTGAGACAACTAGCGGGAGCTACAATGGGCAGTTCTTC | CAISETTSGSYNGQFF
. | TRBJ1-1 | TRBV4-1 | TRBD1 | TGCGCCAGCAGCAGGCGGGACAGGGTGGACACTGAAGCTTTCTTT | CASSRRDRVDTEAFF
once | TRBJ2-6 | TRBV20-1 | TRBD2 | TGCAGTGCTGGTATGGGGGGGACCAACGTCCTGACTTTC | CSAGMGGTNVLTF
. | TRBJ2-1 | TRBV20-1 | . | TGCAGTGCTAGAGATAGACAGCTAAATGAGCAGTTCTTC | CSARDRQLNEQFF
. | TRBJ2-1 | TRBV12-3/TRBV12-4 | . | TGTGCCAGCAAACGTCTAACGACTGGGGGCAATGAGCAGTTCTTC | CASKRLTTGGNEQFF
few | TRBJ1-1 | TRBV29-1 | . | TGCAGCGTTCCCGGACACGATACCACTGAAGCTTTCTTT | CSVPGHDTTEAFF
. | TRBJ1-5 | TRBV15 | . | TGTGCCACCAGCAGAGAGGTTGTTGGGCGAACATCCACCAGCAATCAGCCCCAGCATTTT | CATSREVVGRTSTSNQPQHF
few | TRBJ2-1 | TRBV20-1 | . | TGCAGTGCTAGTGAGCACCACAACAATGAGCAGTTCTTC | CSASEHHNNEQFF
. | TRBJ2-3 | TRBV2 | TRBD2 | TGTGCCAGCGCCGGGCGGGGGGACCGAACAGATACGCAGTATTTT | CASAGRGDRTDTQYF
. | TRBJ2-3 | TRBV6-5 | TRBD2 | TGTGCCAGCAGTCCAGGACTAGCGGGAGCTAAAGATACGCAGTATTTT | CASSPGLAGAKDTQYF
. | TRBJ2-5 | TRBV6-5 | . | TGTGCCAGCAGTACAAGTCCGAAAGAGACCCAGTACTTC | CASSTSPKETQYF
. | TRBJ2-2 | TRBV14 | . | TGTGCCAGCAGCCATCACCCTGGTTGGGCAGTGAACACCGGGGAGCTGTTTTTT | CASSHHPGWAVNTGELFF
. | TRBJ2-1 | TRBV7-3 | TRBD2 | TGTGTCAGCAGCCCTCGGACTAGCGGGAGGGCCCAACCTCTCGGCGAGCAGTTCTTC | CVSSPRTSGRAQPLGEQFF
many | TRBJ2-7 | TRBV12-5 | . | TGTGCTAGTGGTTTGGTACGCGGGATCGGGTCCTACGAGCAGTACTTC | CASGLVRGIGSYEQYF
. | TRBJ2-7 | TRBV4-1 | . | TGCGCCAGCAGCCATGTCGTAGGTTTTAGCTCCTACGAGCAGTACTTC | CASSHVVGFSSYEQYF
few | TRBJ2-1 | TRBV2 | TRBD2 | TGTGCCAGCAGTTCCCAGCGGGAGGGGAATGAGCAGTTCTTC | CASSSQREGNEQFF
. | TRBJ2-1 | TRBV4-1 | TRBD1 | TGCGCCAGCAGCCATTTAGGGACAGAGTCCTACAATGAGCAGTTCTTC | CASSHLGTESYNEQFF
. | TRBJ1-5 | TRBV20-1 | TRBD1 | TGCAGTGCTCCGACAGGGGGCGGCGGTCAGCCCCAGCATTTT | CSAPTGGGGQPQHF
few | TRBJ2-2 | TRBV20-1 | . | TGCAGTGCTAAAGGGGCCGGGGAGCTGTTTTTT | CSAKGAGELFF
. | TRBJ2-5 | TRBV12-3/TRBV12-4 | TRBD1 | TGTGCCAGCAGTTTTAGACAGGGGGCGCGTGAGCAGTACTTC | CASSFRQGAREQYF
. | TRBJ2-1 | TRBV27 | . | TGTGCCAGCCCGACAGGCGTCAGCGCCTGGATTCCTCACAATGAGCAGTTCTTC | CASPTGVSAWIPHNEQFF
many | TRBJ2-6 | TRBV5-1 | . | TGTGCCAGCAGCTTGGACCCCTCTGGGGCCAACGTCCTGACTTTC | CASSLDPSGANVLTF
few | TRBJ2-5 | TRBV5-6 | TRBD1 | TGTGCCAGCACCCCGGGACAGGGGGGTGTTAGGGAGACCCAGTACTTC | CASTPGQGGVRETQYF
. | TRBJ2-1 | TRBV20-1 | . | TGCAGTGCTCCGGGACGGACGGTTCTCAATGAGCAGTTCTTC | CSAPGRTVLNEQFF
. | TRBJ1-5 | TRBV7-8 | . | TGTGCCAGCACCCCCGGGGAGTACAATCAGCCCCAGCATTTT | CASTPGEYNQPQHF
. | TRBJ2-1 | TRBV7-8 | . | TGTGCCAGCAGCGACTCCGGGGGCCGGGAGCAGTTCTTC | CASSDSGGREQFF
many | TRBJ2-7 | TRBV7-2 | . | TGTGCCAGCAGCTTATCCGGGACCCACTACGAGCAGTACTTC | CASSLSGTHYEQYF
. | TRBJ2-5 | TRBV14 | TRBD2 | TGTGCCAGCAGCCTTAGGACTAGCGTCCTAAGGGAGCAGTACTTC | CASSLRTSVLREQYF
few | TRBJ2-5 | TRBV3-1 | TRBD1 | TGTGCCAGCAGCCACCCTACGACAGGGCTGGGAGAGACCCAGTACTTC | CASSHPTTGLGETQYF
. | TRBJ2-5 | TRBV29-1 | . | TGCAGCGTAGCCACACTTAAGGGGGAGACCCAGTACTTC | CSVATLKGETQYF